This T cell receptor beta chain was obtained from a study of blood T cell repertoires in COVID-19 (dated by TCRdb to between 2020 and 2021). Study-level background: Samples from collaborators originated in the United States, Italy and Spain and spanned both the acute and convalescent phases of COVID-19. The material from the prospective study consisted of cDNA or gDNA derived from T cells, B-cell-depleted T cells, or PBMCs. The dataset comprised deeply sampled blood TCRbeta repertoires from subjects exposed to, actively infected with, or recovered from COVID-19. The repertoires were made available in a free public database intended to serve as a resource for research on the immune response to SARS-CoV-2. The samples were drawn from the first 160 participants of the ongoing ImmuneRACE study and from 1,254 subjects provided by 6 global collaborators. A de-identified subject ID, COVID-19 status, age in years and sex were almost always included in the sample metadata. Where available, HLA class I and class II types were obtained from metadata supplied by the sample provider rather than from assay-based typing.

TCRbeta CDR3 regions were amplified from genomic DNA using the immunoSEQ Assay, a bias-controlled multiplex PCR. Under the source paper's analysis protocol: Nucleated cell counts per sample were estimated from amplification of reference gene primers within the assay. Sequence reads were collapsed and filtered to measure the absolute abundance of every unique TCRbeta CDR3 rearrangement. Productive Simpson clonality was computed per sample as the square root of Simpson's diversity index over productive rearrangements. TCRdb's version of the immuneACCESS table is confined to in-frame rearrangements and falls short of the full clone set. An unresolved V gene accounts for under half of the shortfall where checked; the remainder is of unknown origin. V, J and clone size derive from that table, while D and trimming were established from the DNA sequence. The table for this sample lists around 300,000 clones; about 90% of them were counted only once. Of the sample, 2.5% to 3.5% is held by the ten largest clones.

Taken from the germline V gene, the CDR1 and CDR2 loops are MDHEN and SYDVKM. V gives up 3 bases and J gives up 2 bases, and the segment between their germline ends measures 4 bases. Inclusive of the bounding cysteine and phenylalanine, the CDR3 is 13 residues long. Only the CDR3 part of the read is kept: 39 bases, read in frame from the first base. Results the study describes overall, beyond this receptor: Clinical and demographic metadata were provided uncurated, with the amount varying by source and participant.

Concerning this clone: Its binding antigen is unknown. One base away there is no much larger clone; base qualities are not given.

At one collaborating source in Seattle, patients were enrolled during active infection and were followed longitudinally through the course of disease. Collaborating institutions collected whole blood in K2EDTA tubes following their own protocols. For TCRbeta analysis, collaborators shipped samples as frozen whole blood, isolated PBMCs, or DNA extracted from either of those sample types. The specimen sequenced was peripheral blood. The chain was built from TRBV28 and TRBJ1-4; no D segment can be confidently identified. This TCR was recovered from a woman under 40 with COVID-19, enrolled during active disease. The CDR3 protein: CASSLRTNEKLFF. The nucleotide sequence reads as follows: TGTGCCAGCAGTTTGCGGACTAATGAAAAACTGTTTTTT.